The 25 T cell receptor beta chains below come from one sample, sequenced in a study of blood T cell repertoires in COVID-19. The method was immunoSEQ multiplex PCR; TCRdb's version includes in-frame clones alone and lacks a portion of them. The sample has about 300,000 clones, over 70% seen once; the top ten hold about 1.2%. Input material: peripheral blood. The source of these receptors is a woman aged 45 to 65 with acute or convalescent COVID-19.

The chain employs TRBV11-2 and TRBJ2-1; 11 bases agree with TRBD2. This CDR3 has 18 residues. CDR1 is SGHAT, CDR2 FQNNGV, per germline. V lost 1 base, J lost 0 bases, and 5 bases stayed unmatched. This chain's CDR3 is CASSLGIAGGSSYNEQFF. As DNA, the CDR3 is TGTGCCAGCAGCTTAGGGATAGCGGGGGGGAGCTCCTACAATGAGCAGTTCTTC. The variable domain in full, with the rest retrieved from reference TRBV11-2 and TRBJ2-1, is EAGVAQSPRYKIIEKRQSVAFWCNPISGHATLYWYQQILGQGPKLLIQFQNNGVVDDSQLPKDRFSAERLKGVDSTLKIQPAKLEDSAVYLCASSLGIAGGSSYNEQFFGPGTRLTVL.

V usage is TRBV6-2 or TRBV6-3 and J usage is TRBJ2-7, with 12 nucleotides matching TRBD2. The CDR3 covers 17 residues. J was trimmed by 3 bases and V by 4 bases; bases with no gene match: 10. CDR1 is MNHEY, CDR2 SVGEGT, per germline. CDR3 sequence reads: CASSSGTSGPQHYEQYF. The CDR3 DNA sequence: TGTGCCAGCAGTTCCGGGACTAGCGGGCCGCAGCACTACGAGCAGTACTTC.

CDR3 residues: CASSQTGKGDTQYF. The DNA of the CDR3 is TGTGCCAGCAGCCAGACAGGCAAGGGAGATACGCAGTATTTT. This chain links TRBV7-3 with TRBJ2-3; tentatively, D is TRBD1 (6 bases). Germline V gene data show CDR1 as SGHTA and CDR2 as FQGTGA. This CDR3 has 14 residues. The germline V and J ends were trimmed by 5 bases and 5 bases, with 14 bases remaining between them.

The J gene is TRBJ2-7, the V gene TRBV6-6; the match to TRBD1 covers 9 bases. The V gene end was trimmed by 2 bases and the J gene end by 6 bases; junction bases not matched to a gene: 2. The CDR3 extends over 13 amino acids. Germline V gene lookup returns CDR1 MNHNY and CDR2 SVGAGI (reference sequence). The CDR3 protein is CASSYATGGEQYF. For the CDR3, the DNA is TGTGCCAGCAGTTACGCGACAGGGGGCGAGCAGTACTTC.

V and J are TRBV7-9 and TRBJ2-7, with D hard to call. The CDR3 is 12 amino acids. The germline V gene has CDR1 SEHNR and CDR2 FQNEAQ (reference sequence). V lost 5 bases, J lost 4 bases, and 9 bases lay in between. CDR3 loop: CASSATDYEQYF. The CDR3 DNA follows: TGTGCCAGCAGCGCAACAGATTACGAGCAGTACTTC.

The chain is built from TRBV4-1 and TRBJ2-1; perhaps TRBD1 as D (5 bases). Germline loops: CDR1 MGHRA, CDR2 YSYEKL. Trimming removed 4 bases at V and 3 bases at J, with 22 bases between. The CDR3 has 18 residues. CDR3 bases: TGCGCCAGCAGCCCACGCAGGGTGCTCATTCCCCTCTACAATGAGCAGTTCTTC. Protein sequence: CASSPRRVLIPLYNEQFF.

The genes are TRBV5-1 and TRBJ1-6; D may be TRBD1 (5 bases). The CDR3 contains 17 residues. CDR1 is SGHRS, CDR2 YFSETQ, per germline. Trimming shortened V by 0 bases and J by 4 bases, and 14 bases separated the two germline ends. The CDR3 region is CASSLGTGVGYNSPLHF. The CDR3 DNA follows: TGCGCCAGCAGCTTGGGTACGGGGGTAGGATATAATTCACCCCTCCACTTT.

The V gene is TRBV21-1, the J gene TRBJ2-5; TRBD1, the D gene given by the table, was not confirmed from the DNA. TRBV21-1 is a known pseudogene. The CDR3 is 15 amino acids. CDR3 sequence: CASSRTGPYQETQYF. The CDR3, as DNA: TGTGCCAGCAGCAGGACAGGGCCGTACCAAGAGACCCAGTACTTC.

This rearrangement joins TRBV24-1 to TRBJ2-1; a possible D gene is TRBD1 (5 bases). Germline values: CDR1 KGHDR, CDR2 SFDVKD. This CDR3 is 14 amino acids long. Deletions cut 7 bases from V and 8 bases from J, with 17 bases between. CDR3 nucleotides: TGTGCCACCAGAGGAGACAGTTGGTGGGATGAGCAGTTCTTC. This sequence encodes CATRGDSWWDEQFF.

The sample holds one count of this clone. V is TRBV24-1 and J is TRBJ1-5, with D possibly being TRBD1 (6 bases). The CDR3 loop spans 15 amino acids. Germline V gives CDR1 KGHDR, CDR2 SFDVKD. Trimming shortened V by 3 bases and J by 1 base, and 9 bases separated the two germline ends. The CDR3 protein is CATSDGTRSNQPQHF. The CDR3 nucleotides are TGTGCCACCAGTGATGGGACACGGAGCAATCAGCCCCAGCATTTT.

The chain links TRBV5-1 to TRBJ1-1; D gene unclear. This CDR3 has 14 amino acids. Deletions cut 3 bases from V and 2 bases from J, with 11 bases between. The germline V gene has CDR1 SGHRS and CDR2 YFSETQ. The CDR3 sequence: CASSSVYLNTEAFF. The CDR3 DNA sequence: TGCGCCAGCAGCTCCGTTTACCTAAACACTGAAGCTTTCTTT.

The gene calls are TRBV2 and TRBJ2-1, with a tentative D call TRBD1 (5 bases). Trimming pared 2 bases from V and 0 bases from J, leaving 14 bases between. The germline V gene encodes CDR1 SNHLY and CDR2 FYNNEI. CDR3 length: 17 amino acids. The CDR3 nucleotides read TGTGCCAGCAGTGAAACAGGTGGAGTTAGCTCCTACAATGAGCAGTTCTTC. Its translation is CASSETGGVSSYNEQFF.

The rearrangement links TRBV4-1 to TRBJ2-1, with TRBD2 matching over 9 bases. The germline V gene has CDR1 MGHRA and CDR2 YSYEKL. V was pared by 5 bases and J by 2 bases, with 4 bases of the junction left unmatched. This CDR3 contains 15 residues. The CDR3: CASSSSGDTYNEQFF. For the CDR3, the DNA is TGCGCCAGCAGCTCTAGCGGGGACACCTACAATGAGCAGTTCTTC.

The rearrangement uses TRBV2 and TRBJ2-5, with TRBD2 matching over 8 bases. Germline V lookup: CDR1 SNHLY, CDR2 FYNNEI. V trimming: 6 bases; J trimming: 2 bases; junction bases outside the gene matches: 2. This CDR3 contains 13 residues. CDR3 residues: CASRRGEQETQYF. The DNA for the CDR3 is TGTGCCAGCAGGCGGGGGGAGCAAGAGACCCAGTACTTC.

The chain employs TRBV7-2 and TRBJ2-1, with TRBD2 identical over 11 bases. Germline-derived CDR1 and CDR2 are SGHTA and FQGNSA. This CDR3 has 14 residues. V was clipped by 3 bases and J by 8 bases; unmatched bases: 3. This CDR3 reads CASSFSGGAYEQFF. The CDR3 region has the DNA TGTGCCAGCAGCTTTAGCGGGGGGGCCTATGAGCAGTTCTTC.

The CDR3 sequence is CASSSYWSQPQHF. The CDR3 bases are TGTGCCAGCAGTTCCTACTGGAGTCAGCCCCAGCATTTT. This chain uses TRBV6-5 with TRBJ1-5; D ambiguous. V was pared by 4 bases and J by 6 bases, with 10 bases between. This CDR3 has 13 amino acids. Germline assignment: CDR1 MNHEY and CDR2 SVGAGI.

CDR3 in amino acids: CASSQEWRAENTEAFF. CDR3 bases: TGCGCCAGCAGCCAGGAGTGGAGGGCAGAGAACACTGAAGCTTTCTTT. The chain uses TRBV4-1 and TRBJ1-1; D remains ambiguous. CDR1 is MGHRA and CDR2 is YSYEKL in the germline V gene. The CDR3 runs 16 residues. Trimming took off 3 bases at V and 1 base at J, with 15 bases between the two ends.

The genes are TRBV30 and TRBJ1-5; D is undetermined. This CDR3 comprises 14 residues. Germline CDR1 reads GTSNPN; CDR2 reads SVGIG (reference sequence). Trimming cost V 0 bases and J 4 bases, with 10 bases left between them. CDR3 bases: TGTGCCTGGAGTGTACAGTCAGATAATCAGCCCCAGCATTTT. Amino acids: CAWSVQSDNQPQHF.

This sequence joins TRBV5-1 and TRBJ1-5; D remains ambiguous. The CDR3 sequence is 15 residues long. With 5 bases removed from V and 0 bases from J, the gap between germline ends came to 12 bases. From germline, CDR1 is SGHRS and CDR2 YFSETQ. The DNA for the CDR3 is TGCGCCAGCAGGGATGGAGGAGATAGCAATCAGCCCCAGCATTTT. It is translated as CASRDGGDSNQPQHF.

The CDR3: CASSGPTSESYNEQFF. CDR3 nucleotide sequence: TGTGCCAGCAGCGGCCCCACTAGCGAGAGTTACAATGAGCAGTTCTTC. V usage is TRBV9 and J usage is TRBJ2-1; 7 bases agree with TRBD2. J was trimmed by 4 bases and V by 3 bases; bases with no gene match: 10. This CDR3 has 16 residues. CDR1 is SGDLS, CDR2 YYNGEE, per germline.

DNA for the CDR3: TGTGCCAGCTCATACACACAGAACACTGAAGCTTTCTTT. Its translation: CASSYTQNTEAFF. The chain combines TRBV18 with TRBJ1-1; D is unresolved. The CDR3 length is 13 residues. Germline-derived CDR1 and CDR2 are KGHSH and LQKENI. V was cut by 5 bases and J by 1 base, with 8 bases left in between.

V is TRBV19 and J is TRBJ1-2; D not certain. V dropped 3 bases and J dropped 4 bases, with 9 bases sitting between them. Germline values: CDR1 LNHDA, CDR2 SQIVND (reference sequence). The CDR3 consists of 13 residues. CDR3 coding DNA: TGTGCCAGTAGTATCCCCGCGGTCTATGGCTACACCTTC. Translation: CASSIPAVYGYTF.

The genes are TRBV7-8 and TRBJ2-2, with D perhaps matching TRBD1 (5 bases). Deletions cut 4 bases from V and 0 bases from J, with 6 bases between. Germline V CDR1 and CDR2: SGHVS, FQNEAQ. This CDR3 is 14 amino acids long. Here the CDR3 DNA reads TGTGCCAGCAGCTGGGGCGCGAACACCGGGGAGCTGTTTTTT. It yields the protein CASSWGANTGELFF.

As to this clone: Other DNA sequences of this sample code for an identical CDR3. The rearrangement uses TRBV12-3 or TRBV12-4 and TRBJ1-1, with D uncertain. Trimming took off 2 bases at V and 5 bases at J, with 6 bases between the two ends. The CDR3 extends over 12 amino acids. CDR3 protein: CASSLSVTEAFF. CDR3 nucleotides: TGTGCCAGCAGTTTATCCGTAACTGAAGCTTTCTTT.

The CDR3 loop is CASSDYAAGNQPQHF. DNA of the CDR3: TGTGCCAGCAGTGATTATGCGGCGGGGAATCAGCCCCAGCATTTT. The rearrangement uses TRBV28 and TRBJ1-5; D is undetermined. Germline V gives CDR1 MDHEN, CDR2 SYDVKM. The CDR3 length is 15 residues. V lost 5 bases, J lost 4 bases, and 15 bases lay in between.